This entry features one TCR beta chain sequence. These data belong to a study of T-cell memory formation after mild COVID-19. Study information: TCR clusters were mostly confined to one donor each.

Barcoded TCR alpha and TCR beta cDNA libraries with UMIs came from 5'RACE using constant-segment primers. From the 5' RACE reads, TCRdb called clonotypes with MiXCR, one entry per CDR3 protein. The sample carries 450,000 to 650,000 distinct CDR3 sequences, roughly 22% recorded once. This CDR3 is built from 15 residues. The ends lost 5 bases at V and 6 bases at J; junction bases unmatched: 13. The sequenced material came from PBMCs or a T cell subset sorted from them (not recorded which). V gene TRBV12-3 or TRBV12-4 combines with J gene TRBJ2-7; the match to TRBD2 covers 7 bases. The receptor's source is an adult woman who had mild COVID-19 (a few samples of this study predate the infection). Cell type and time point are not known. The CDR3 is CASSPSSGSSGEQYF. The DNA for the CDR3 is TGTGCCAGCAGTCCTAGTAGCGGGTCCTCCGGCGAGCAGTACTTC.